A selection of T cell receptor beta chains follows, all from one sample in a study of control samples from healthy donors and cancer patients. The table came from immunoSEQ multiplex PCR; TCRdb's copy has only in-frame clones and leaves some out. Of approximately 49,000 clones in the sample, 86% were seen once. The sequenced sample was PBMCs. These receptors were obtained from a woman between 50 and 59 years old with lung cancer. The CDR3 runs from the conserved cysteine through the conserved F or W. Each record gives: CDR3 length, V gene, J gene, CDR3 protein.

>14|TRBV4-2|TRBJ1-1
CASSQARRNTEAFF
>14|TRBV6-5|TRBJ1-1
CASSPETLNTEAFF
>11|TRBV6-5|TRBJ2-5
CASTAKETQYF
>14|TRBV18|TRBJ1-1
CASSPSIRNTEAFF
>14|TRBV2|TRBJ1-2
CASSEFRGDYGYTF
>14|TRBV18|TRBJ2-7
CASSPTGSSYEQYF
>13|TRBV12-3/TRBV12-4|TRBJ2-7
CASTRQGPYEQYF
>15|TRBV7-9|TRBJ1-1
CASSLEIGLRTEAFF
>13|TRBV4-1|TRBJ1-1
CASSQGAATEAFF
>15|TRBV6-6|TRBJ2-2
CASSYLRGATGELFF
>14|TRBV28|TRBJ1-5
CASSTGTGWQPQHF
>14|TRBV7-2|TRBJ2-1
CASSLTGSYNEQFF